The 14 T cell receptor beta chains below come from one sample, sequenced in a study of T cells after yellow fever vaccination. TCRdb reprocessed the 5' RACE reads with MiXCR, giving one entry per CDR3 protein. The table lists 400,000 to 450,000 distinct CDR3 sequences, 18% of them singletons, with 18% in the top ten. Specimen: PBMCs, collected before the yellow fever booster vaccination. The receptors derive from a man aged 18 to 30 who received the YFV17D yellow fever vaccine.

The genes are TRBV2 and TRBJ2-7, with D maybe TRBD1 (5 bases). Germline assignment: CDR1 SNHLY and CDR2 FYNNEI. The V end was cut by 1 base, the J end by 5 bases, with 9 bases between. This CDR3 has 13 residues. The CDR3 sequence is CASSEGRVDEQYV. As DNA, the CDR3 is TGTGCCAGCAGTGAAGGCAGGGTAGACGAGCAGTACGTC.

This clonotype was seen ten or more times. This rearrangement joins TRBV6-6 to TRBJ1-1; tentative D call: TRBD1 (5 bases). Trimming stripped 5 bases from V and 11 bases from J, with 18 bases between. The CDR3 is made up of 13 amino acids. Per germline, CDR1 MNHNY and CDR2 SVGAGI (reference sequence). CDR3 in amino acids: CASSPQAEGTAFF. CDR3 nucleotides: TGTGCCAGCAGTCCCCAGGCCGAGGGGACGGCTTTCTTT.

The table lists this clonotype with a few counts. This chain links TRBV6-5 with TRBJ1-2, with unresolved D. This CDR3 has 15 amino acids. Germline V gives CDR1 MNHEY, CDR2 SVGAGI. V lost 0 bases and J 4 bases, leaving 12 bases between the germline ends. Written as DNA, the CDR3 is TGTGCCAGCAGTTACTCGACCGGCGGGATCTATGGCTACACCTTC. Translated, it gives CASSYSTGGIYGYTF.

This clonotype has a handful of counts. This chain connects TRBV7-2 to TRBJ2-1; unclear D gene. Germline V gene lookup returns CDR1 SGHTA and CDR2 FQGNSA. The CDR3 length is 17 residues. V was shortened by 5 bases and J by 6 bases, with 23 bases between the two germline ends. The CDR3 DNA follows: TGTGCCAGCAGCCCATCACGGGTCCAAGGAATCTCCAATGAGCAGTTCTTC. Its protein is CASSPSRVQGISNEQFF.

This clonotype occurred a few times. The V gene is TRBV4-3, the J gene TRBJ2-1; 9 bases align to TRBD2. Germline values: CDR1 LGHNA, CDR2 YSLEER. The CDR3 is 16 residues long. J lost 9 bases, V lost 2 bases, and 11 bases had no gene match. The CDR3 loop is CASSQLGGTSYPEQFF. In DNA, the CDR3 is TGCGCCAGCAGCCAACTAGGCGGGACTAGCTACCCTGAGCAGTTCTTC.

This clonotype has more than one count but fewer than ten. The gene calls are TRBV20-1 and TRBJ2-1; 11 nucleotides agree with TRBD2. CDR3 size: 14 residues. Trimming cost V 3 bases and J 8 bases; bases outside gene matches: 6. CDR1 is DFQATT and CDR2 is SNEGSKA in the germline V gene (reference sequence). CDR3 nucleotide sequence: TGCAGTGCTAGTAGCGGGGGGGTCATAGATGAGCAGTTCTTC. As protein: CSASSGGVIDEQFF.

This clonotype occurred a few times. The V gene is TRBV5-1, the J gene TRBJ2-1; 9 nucleotides agree with TRBD1. V shed 7 bases, J shed 3 bases, and the junction held 8 bases outside the gene matches. The V gene's germline CDR1 is SGHRS and CDR2 YFSETQ. The CDR3 is made up of 15 amino acids. CDR3 protein: CASRRDRADYNEQFF. Here the CDR3 DNA reads TGCGCCAGCCGCCGGGACAGGGCCGACTACAATGAGCAGTTCTTC. The variable domain in full, completed from reference TRBV5-1 and TRBJ2-1, reads KAGVTQTPRYLIKTRGQQVTLSCSPISGHRSVSWYQQTPGQGLQFLFEYFSETQRNKGNFPGRFSGRQFSNSRSEMNVSTLELGDSALYLCASRRDRADYNEQFFGPGTRLTVL.

This chain links TRBV5-1 with TRBJ2-3; possibly TRBD2 for D (5 bases). Trimming cost V 4 bases and J 2 bases, with 20 bases left between them. This CDR3 is 17 amino acids long. Germline loops: CDR1 SGHRS, CDR2 YFSETQ. DNA of the CDR3: TGCGCCAGCAGCCCCTACTCGGGCGTGGGAGCCACAGATACGCAGTATTTT. Protein: CASSPYSGVGATDTQYF.

This CDR3 is CASNLMKDGEGAGNTIYF. DNA for the CDR3: TGTGCCAGCAACCTGATGAAGGACGGCGAGGGCGCTGGAAACACCATATATTTT. V gene TRBV7-9 combines with J gene TRBJ1-3; D gene ambiguous. Germline CDR1 SEHNR, CDR2 FQNEAQ (reference sequence). The CDR3 covers 18 residues. Trimming took off 7 bases at V and 2 bases at J, with 24 bases between the two ends. Together with reference TRBV7-9 and TRBJ1-3, the CDR3 gives the full variable domain: DTGVSQNPRHKITKRGQNVTFRCDPISEHNRLYWYRQTLGQGPEFLTYFQNEAQLEKSRLLSDRFSAERPKGSFSTLEIQRTEQGDSAMYLCASNLMKDGEGAGNTIYFGEGSWLTVV.

The CDR3: CASSPDRGRPLHF. In DNA form, the CDR3 reads TGTGCCAGCAGCCCGGACAGGGGCCGACCCCTCCACTTT. J is TRBJ1-6 and V is TRBV7-6; 9 bases are a match to TRBD1. The CDR3 runs to 13 residues. Germline V lookup: CDR1 SGHVS, CDR2 FNYEAQ. J lost 12 bases, V lost 5 bases, and 5 bases had no gene match.

Only a few counts were recorded for this clonotype. The gene calls are TRBV7-8 and TRBJ1-6; D is unresolved. There are 13 residues in the CDR3. Germline-derived CDR1 and CDR2 are SGHVS and FQNEAQ. The germline V and J ends were trimmed by 2 bases and 9 bases, with 8 bases remaining between them. The CDR3 sequence is CASSLREGSPLHF. The CDR3 nucleotides read TGTGCCAGCAGCTTAAGGGAGGGTTCACCCCTCCACTTT.

This rearrangement joins TRBV5-5 to TRBJ1-1; D remains ambiguous. Germline loops: CDR1 SGHKS, CDR2 YYEKEE (reference sequence). The CDR3 runs to 13 residues. With 3 bases removed from V and 4 bases from J, the gap between germline ends came to 10 bases. The DNA for the CDR3 is TGTGCCAGCAGCTCGGCGCCTGTCACTGAAGCTTTCTTT. It codes for CASSSAPVTEAFF.

In its sample, this clonotype was seen a few times. J is TRBJ2-5 and V is TRBV7-9, with 8 bases identical to TRBD1. Germline V gene lookup returns CDR1 SEHNR and CDR2 FQNEAQ (reference sequence). This CDR3 contains 13 residues. Germline trimming cut 5 bases from V and 4 bases from J; bases unmatched to any gene: 3. The CDR3 region has the DNA TGTGCCAGCAGCCGGACAGGGCCAGAGACCCAGTACTTC. It specifies CASSRTGPETQYF.

The genes are TRBV2 and TRBJ2-3; possible D gene TRBD2, 5 bases. The length of the CDR3 is 14 residues. Trimming shortened V by 0 bases and J by 4 bases, and 8 bases separated the two germline ends. Germline loops: CDR1 SNHLY, CDR2 FYNNEI. The CDR3 reads CASSEASAADTQYF. The CDR3 DNA reads as TGTGCCAGCAGTGAAGCTTCAGCGGCAGATACGCAGTATTTT.